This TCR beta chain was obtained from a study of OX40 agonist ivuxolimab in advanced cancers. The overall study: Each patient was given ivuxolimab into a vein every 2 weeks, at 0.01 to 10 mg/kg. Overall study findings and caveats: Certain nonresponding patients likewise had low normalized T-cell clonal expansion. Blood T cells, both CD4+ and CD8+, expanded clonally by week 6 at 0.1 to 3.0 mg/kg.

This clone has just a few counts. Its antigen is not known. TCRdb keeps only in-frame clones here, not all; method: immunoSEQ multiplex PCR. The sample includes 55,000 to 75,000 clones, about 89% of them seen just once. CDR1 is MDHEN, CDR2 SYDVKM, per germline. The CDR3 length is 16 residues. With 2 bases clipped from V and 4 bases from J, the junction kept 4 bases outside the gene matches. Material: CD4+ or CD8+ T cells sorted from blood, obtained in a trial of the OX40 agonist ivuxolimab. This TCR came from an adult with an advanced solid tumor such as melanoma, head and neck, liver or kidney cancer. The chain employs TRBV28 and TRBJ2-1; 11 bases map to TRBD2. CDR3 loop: CASSLTSGSGYNEQFF. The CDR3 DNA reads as TGTGCCAGCAGTTTAACTAGCGGGAGTGGTTACAATGAGCAGTTCTTC.